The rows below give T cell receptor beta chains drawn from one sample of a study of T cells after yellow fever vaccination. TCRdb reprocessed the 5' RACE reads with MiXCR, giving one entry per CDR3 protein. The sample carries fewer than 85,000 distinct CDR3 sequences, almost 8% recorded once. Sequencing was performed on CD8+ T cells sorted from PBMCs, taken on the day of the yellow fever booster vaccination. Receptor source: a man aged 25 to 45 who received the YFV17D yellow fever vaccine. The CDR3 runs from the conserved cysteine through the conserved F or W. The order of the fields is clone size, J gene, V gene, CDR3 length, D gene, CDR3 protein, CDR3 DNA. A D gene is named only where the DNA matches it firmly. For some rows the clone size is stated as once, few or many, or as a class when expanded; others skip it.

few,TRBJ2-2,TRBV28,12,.,CASSLESGELFF,TGTGCCAGCAGCCTGGAGAGCGGGGAGCTGTTTTTT
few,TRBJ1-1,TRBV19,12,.,CASREGNTEAFF,TGTGCCAGTAGAGAGGGGAACACTGAAGCTTTCTTT
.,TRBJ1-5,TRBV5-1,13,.,CASSLERNQPQHF,TGCGCCAGCAGCTTGGAAAGAAATCAGCCCCAGCATTTT
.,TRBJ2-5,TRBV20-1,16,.,CSARERSDLWVETQYF,TGCAGTGCTAGAGAGCGTTCCGACCTGTGGGTGGAGACCCAGTACTTC
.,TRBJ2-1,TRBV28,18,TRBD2,CASSPGLAGGKLGNEQFF,TGTGCCAGCAGTCCAGGACTAGCGGGAGGTAAATTGGGCAATGAGCAGTTCTTC
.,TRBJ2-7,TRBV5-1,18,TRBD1,CASSYSGQGNLPDYEQYF,TGCGCCAGCAGCTACTCGGGACAGGGGAACCTACCCGACTACGAGCAGTACTTC
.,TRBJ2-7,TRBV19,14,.,CASSVAGADYEQYF,TGTGCCAGTAGTGTGGCAGGGGCCGACTACGAGCAGTACTTC
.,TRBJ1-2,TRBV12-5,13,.,CASGLTPNYGYTF,TGTGCTAGTGGTTTGACACCGAACTATGGCTACACCTTC
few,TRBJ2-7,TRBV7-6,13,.,CASSPGATYEQYF,TGTGCCAGCAGCCCCGGTGCGACCTACGAGCAGTACTTC
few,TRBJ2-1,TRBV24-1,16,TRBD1,CATSDLGTGKVNEQFF,TGTGCCACCAGTGATCTCGGGACAGGGAAGGTCAATGAGCAGTTCTTC
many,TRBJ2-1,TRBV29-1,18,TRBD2,CSVSGLAGEGFGYNEQFF,TGCAGCGTTTCGGGACTAGCGGGGGAAGGATTTGGCTACAATGAGCAGTTCTTC
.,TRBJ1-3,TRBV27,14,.,CASSLNRAGNTIYF,TGTGCCAGCAGTTTGAACAGGGCTGGAAACACCATATATTTT
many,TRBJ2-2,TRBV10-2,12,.,CASRKNTGELFF,TGCGCCAGCAGGAAAAACACCGGGGAGCTGTTTTTT
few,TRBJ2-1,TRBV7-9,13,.,CALRREIYNEQFF,TGTGCCCTACGTAGGGAAATCTACAATGAGCAGTTCTTC
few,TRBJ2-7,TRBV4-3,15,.,CASSQELGFPYEQYF,TGCGCCAGCAGCCAAGAGCTAGGTTTCCCCTACGAGCAGTACTTC
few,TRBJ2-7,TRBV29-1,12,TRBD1,CSVARQGTEQYF,TGCAGCGTTGCCCGACAGGGGACCGAGCAGTACTTC
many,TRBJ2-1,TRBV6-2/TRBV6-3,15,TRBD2,CASSPGLAGGNEQFF,TGTGCCAGCAGTCCCGGACTAGCGGGCGGGAATGAGCAGTTCTTC
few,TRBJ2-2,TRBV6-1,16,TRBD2,CASSLLAEVETGELFF,TGTGCCAGCAGCCTACTAGCGGAGGTGGAAACCGGGGAGCTGTTTTTT
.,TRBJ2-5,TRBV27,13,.,CASSLTWRETQYF,TGTGCCAGCAGTTTAACATGGAGGGAGACCCAGTACTTC
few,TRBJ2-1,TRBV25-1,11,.,CATQVVDEQFF,TGTGCCACCCAGGTAGTCGATGAGCAGTTCTTC
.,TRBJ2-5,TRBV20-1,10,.,CSAKGETQYF,TGCAGTGCTAAAGGGGAGACCCAGTACTTC
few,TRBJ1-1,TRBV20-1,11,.,CSARLIGDAFF,TGCAGTGCTAGACTGATCGGGGATGCTTTCTTT
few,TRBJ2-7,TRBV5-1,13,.,CASSVTDYYEQYF,TGCGCCAGCAGCGTGACAGACTACTACGAGCAGTACTTC
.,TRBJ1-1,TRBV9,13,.,CASSPQGRTEAFF,TGTGCCAGCAGCCCACAGGGAAGGACTGAAGCTTTCTTT
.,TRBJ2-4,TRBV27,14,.,CASSNNIAKNIQYF,TGTGCCAGCAGTAACAACATAGCCAAAAACATTCAGTACTTC
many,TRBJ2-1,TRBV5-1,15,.,CASSLEGPVYNEQFF,TGCGCCAGCAGCTTGGAAGGCCCTGTCTACAATGAGCAGTTCTTC
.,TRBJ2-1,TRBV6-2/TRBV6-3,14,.,CASSPSPAYNEQFF,TGTGCCAGCAGCCCATCCCCAGCGTACAATGAGCAGTTCTTC
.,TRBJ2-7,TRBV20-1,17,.,CSARWSGNTGSYYEQYF,TGCAGTGCTAGATGGTCTGGGAACACTGGGTCGTACTACGAGCAGTACTTC
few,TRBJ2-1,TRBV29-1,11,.,CSGQQGNEQFF,TGCAGCGGACAACAGGGAAATGAGCAGTTCTTC
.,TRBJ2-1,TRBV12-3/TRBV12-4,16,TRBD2,CASSSTSGIPYNEQFF,TGTGCCAGCAGTTCGACTAGCGGGATTCCCTACAATGAGCAGTTCTTC
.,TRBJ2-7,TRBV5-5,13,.,CASSLESLGEQYF,TGTGCCAGCAGCTTGGAGTCTCTTGGCGAGCAGTACTTC
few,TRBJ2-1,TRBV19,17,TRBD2,CASGIAGGPGSYNEQFF,TGTGCCAGTGGGATAGCGGGAGGGCCGGGCTCCTACAATGAGCAGTTCTTC
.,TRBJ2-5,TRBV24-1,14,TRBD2,CATSDLAGEETQYF,TGTGCCACCAGTGATTTAGCGGGAGAAGAGACCCAGTACTTC
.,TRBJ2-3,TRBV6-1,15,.,CASSHLTSSTDTQYF,TGTGCCAGCAGCCATCTAACGTCTAGCACAGATACGCAGTATTTT
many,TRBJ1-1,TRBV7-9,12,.,CASSQGLNEAFF,TGTGCCAGCAGCCAAGGTCTCAACGAAGCTTTCTTT
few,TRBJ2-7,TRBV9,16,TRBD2,CASSTSGTSGIYEQYF,TGTGCCAGCAGCACTTCCGGGACTAGCGGGATATACGAGCAGTACTTC
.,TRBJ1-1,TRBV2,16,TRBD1,CASSPGQGVGSTEAFF,TGTGCCAGCAGTCCGGGACAGGGGGTTGGAAGCACTGAAGCTTTCTTT
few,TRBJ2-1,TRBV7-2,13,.,CASSLDLHNEQFF,TGTGCCAGCAGCTTAGATCTTCACAATGAGCAGTTCTTC
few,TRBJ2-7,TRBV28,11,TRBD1,CASQGAIEQYF,TGTGCCAGCCAGGGGGCAATCGAGCAGTACTTC
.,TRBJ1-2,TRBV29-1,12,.,CSVKVPPYGYTF,TGCAGCGTGAAGGTCCCACCCTATGGCTACACCTTC
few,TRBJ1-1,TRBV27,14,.,CASSLGGGSTEAFF,TGTGCCAGCAGTTTGGGGGGGGGTAGTACTGAAGCTTTCTTT
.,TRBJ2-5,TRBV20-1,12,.,CSVLEFSETQYF,TGCAGTGTTCTTGAGTTCTCCGAGACCCAGTACTTC
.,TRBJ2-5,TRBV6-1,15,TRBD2,CASNPGTSGQETQYF,TGTGCCAGTAATCCCGGGACTAGCGGACAAGAGACCCAGTACTTC
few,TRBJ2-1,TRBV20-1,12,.,CSAREGGGEQFF,TGCAGTGCTAGAGAGGGGGGAGGCGAGCAGTTCTTC
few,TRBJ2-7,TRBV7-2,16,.,CASSPYRLTEGDEQYF,TGTGCCAGCAGCCCTTACCGGCTGACGGAAGGTGACGAGCAGTACTTC
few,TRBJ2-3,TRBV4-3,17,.,CASSQDRASGSTDTQYF,TGCGCCAGCAGCCAAGATCGGGCGAGCGGTAGCACAGATACGCAGTATTTT
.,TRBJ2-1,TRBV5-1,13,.,CASGGKTYNEQFF,TGCGCCAGCGGGGGAAAGACCTACAATGAGCAGTTCTTC
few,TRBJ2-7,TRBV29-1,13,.,CSVGGTHPNEQYF,TGCAGCGTTGGAGGGACTCATCCGAACGAGCAGTACTTC
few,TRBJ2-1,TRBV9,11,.,CTSSVGGEQFF,TGTACCAGCAGCGTGGGAGGTGAGCAGTTCTTC
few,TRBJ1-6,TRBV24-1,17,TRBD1,CATSDRPDRGFNSPLHF,TGTGCCACCAGTGACCGTCCTGACAGGGGTTTTAATTCACCCCTCCACTTT
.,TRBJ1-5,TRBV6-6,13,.,CASRIRDNQPQHF,TGTGCCAGCAGGATCCGGGACAATCAGCCCCAGCATTTT
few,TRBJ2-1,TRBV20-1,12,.,CSARVEGNEQFF,TGCAGTGCTAGAGTGGAGGGTAATGAGCAGTTCTTC
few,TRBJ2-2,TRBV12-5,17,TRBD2,CASGLARGGMNTGELFF,TGTGCTAGTGGTTTGGCCCGGGGAGGGATGAACACCGGGGAGCTGTTTTTT
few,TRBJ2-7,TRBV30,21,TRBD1,CAWSDRQGPRTPPVQVYEQYF,TGTGCCTGGAGCGATCGACAGGGCCCTCGAACTCCTCCGGTCCAGGTCTACGAGCAGTACTTC
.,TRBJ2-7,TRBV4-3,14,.,CASSQAGGQYEQYF,TGCGCCAGCAGCCAAGCCGGGGGGCAGTACGAGCAGTACTTC
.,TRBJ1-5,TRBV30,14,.,CAWRRSHRNQPQHF,TGTGCCTGGAGACGCAGCCATCGCAATCAGCCCCAGCATTTT